Shown below are 17 T cell receptor beta chains from a single sample sequenced in a study of cytomegalovirus exposure and HLA in healthy donors. 13 Jbeta primers and 60 Vbeta primers were used for the PCR. Produced via immunoSEQ multiplex PCR; TCRdb's table is partial and in-frame only. The sample includes around 110,000 clones, around 77% of them seen just once. The specimen sequenced was PBMCs. These receptors were obtained from a young man in good health and CMV-seronegative.

The genes are TRBV5-1 and TRBJ2-7; D might be TRBD2 (6 bases). The V gene's germline CDR1 is SGHRS and CDR2 YFSETQ. V lost 4 bases and J 5 bases, leaving 19 bases between the germline ends. The CDR3 extends over 15 amino acids. CDR3 in amino acids: CASSPRLGSVDEQYF. CDR3 bases: TGCGCCAGCAGCCCAAGACTAGGGTCGGTCGACGAGCAGTACTTC.

The chain couples TRBV10-3 to TRBJ2-1, with D perhaps TRBD1 (5 bases). Germline V gene sequence: CDR1 ENHRY, CDR2 SYGVKD. V gave up 8 bases and J gave up 9 bases, with 5 bases separating them. There are 9 residues in the CDR3. The CDR3 region has the DNA TGTGCCATCGGGGCTGAGCAGTTCTTC. The encoded protein is CAIGAEQFF.

CDR3 in DNA: TGCAGCGTTGGGACTCTAGCCTCCGGGGAGCTGTTTTTT. It codes for CSVGTLASGELFF. This chain joins TRBV29-1 and TRBJ2-2, with D maybe TRBD2 (5 bases). Per the germline V gene, CDR1 is SQVTM and CDR2 is ANQGSEA. CDR3 length: 13 residues. With 4 bases removed from V and 6 bases from J, the gap between germline ends came to 12 bases.

The chain has TRBV27 and TRBJ2-1; TRBD2 is a possible D gene (6 bases). The V gene's germline CDR1 is MNHEY and CDR2 SMNVEV (reference sequence). V dropped 2 bases and J dropped 8 bases, with 10 bases sitting between them. The CDR3 is made up of 13 amino acids. This chain's CDR3 is CASSLMWGDEQFF. CDR3 nucleotide sequence: TGTGCCAGCAGTTTAATGTGGGGGGATGAGCAGTTCTTC.

V is TRBV9 and J is TRBJ2-7; 10 positions match TRBD1. Trimming at V came to 0 bases and at J to 5 bases, leaving 5 bases not matched to a gene. The CDR3 runs 15 residues. Germline CDR1 and CDR2: SGDLS and YYNGEE. The CDR3 reads CASSVDATGGHEQYF. DNA of the CDR3: TGTGCCAGCAGCGTAGATGCGACAGGGGGCCACGAGCAGTACTTC.

The V gene is TRBV5-4, the J gene TRBJ2-7; 7 nucleotides match TRBD1. Germline CDR1 reads SGHNT; CDR2 reads YYREEE (reference sequence). Losses at the gene ends were 4 bases for V and 1 base for J; bases not matched to a gene: 8. This CDR3 has 15 amino acids. The CDR3 bases are TGTGCCAGCAGCCGCGGGCAGGGGGTGTCCTACGAGCAGTACTTC. Its protein is CASSRGQGVSYEQYF.

The CDR3 loop is CASSKLGNTIYF. CDR3 DNA: TGTGCCAGTAGCAAACTTGGAAACACCATATATTTT. The V call is TRBV19, the J call TRBJ1-3; D is ambiguous. Per the germline V gene, CDR1 is LNHDA and CDR2 is SQIVND (reference sequence). The CDR3 has 12 residues. V dropped 6 bases and J dropped 3 bases, with 6 bases sitting between them.

V is TRBV4-1 and J is TRBJ1-2; D gene ambiguous. This CDR3 is 12 amino acids long. Trimming took off 3 bases at V and 6 bases at J, with 8 bases between the two ends. CDR1 and CDR2 from the germline V gene are MGHRA and YSYEKL. The CDR3 sequence: CASSHGLDGYTF. The CDR3 DNA follows: TGCGCCAGCAGCCATGGACTGGATGGCTACACCTTC.

About this clone itself: Additional DNA sequences in this sample encode the identical CDR3. The chain recombines TRBV6-5 with TRBJ2-7, with unresolved D. Trimming took 2 bases from V and 4 from J, leaving 6 bases between them. This CDR3 region has 12 residues. The germline gives CDR1 MNHEY, CDR2 SVGAGI. CDR3 region: CASSYGPYEQYF. CDR3 bases: TGTGCCAGCAGTTACGGGCCTTACGAGCAGTACTTC.

The V gene is TRBV18, the J gene TRBJ1-2, with 9 nucleotides matching TRBD1. V was pared by 0 bases and J by 8 bases, with 7 bases of the junction left unmatched. Germline V gene sequence: CDR1 KGHSH, CDR2 LQKENI. The CDR3 contains 15 residues. The CDR3 reads CASSPPVQGAQGYTF. The CDR3 nucleotides are TGTGCCAGCTCACCACCGGTACAGGGGGCGCAGGGCTACACCTTC.

The chain links TRBV5-1 to TRBJ1-2; D remains ambiguous. The CDR3 runs to 16 residues. The V end was cut by 1 base, the J end by 7 bases, with 20 bases between. Per germline, CDR1 SGHRS and CDR2 YFSETQ. Written as DNA, the CDR3 is TGCGCCAGCAGCTTGAACCCGCTTGGCGGGAGGAGTGGCTACACCTTC. Protein sequence: CASSLNPLGGRSGYTF.

The rearrangement uses TRBV7-2 and TRBJ1-3; tentatively, D is TRBD1 (5 bases). The CDR3 is 15 residues long. Germline loops: CDR1 SGHTA, CDR2 FQGNSA. The V gene lost 1 base and the J gene lost 4 bases, with 11 bases spanning the gap. In nucleotides, the CDR3 is TGTGCCAGCAGCTTAGAGGCAGGGTCCGGAAACACCATATATTTT. Its protein product is CASSLEAGSGNTIYF.

The rearrangement links TRBV4-2 to TRBJ1-3, with D maybe TRBD1 (6 bases). The CDR3 covers 14 residues. In germline, CDR1 is LGHNA, CDR2 YNFKEQ. Trimming removed 3 bases from V and 0 bases from J, with 6 bases in between. The CDR3 sequence is CASSQDSSGNTIYF. The CDR3 DNA is TGTGCCAGCAGCCAGGACAGCTCTGGAAACACCATATATTTT.

The chain carries TRBV5-5 and TRBJ2-5; TRBD2 matches at 12 bases. The V and J ends lost 4 bases and 3 bases, in that order; junction bases with no gene match: 7. There are 16 residues in the CDR3. Germline CDR1 and CDR2: SGHKS and YYEKEE (reference sequence). CDR3 nucleotides: TGTGCCAGCAGCACTTCTAGCGGGGGGGCCGAAGAGACCCAGTACTTC. It is translated as CASSTSSGGAEETQYF.

This chain joins TRBV18 and TRBJ2-7; the D is unclear. Trimming stripped 6 bases from V and 0 bases from J, with 15 bases between. Germline assignment: CDR1 KGHSH and CDR2 LQKENI. The CDR3 consists of 15 residues. The CDR3 DNA reads as TGTGCCAGCTCCCCCGACTCCCTCGGCTCCTACGAGCAGTACTTC. This sequence encodes CASSPDSLGSYEQYF.

This clone has a single count. One junction end does not reproduce the germline sequence, and a read error may be involved. CDR3 in DNA: TGTTCCAGCAGCAGCTTAGGGGGGGGCGCTTACAATGAGCAGTTCTTC. Translation gives CSSSSLGGGAYNEQFF. This rearrangement joins TRBV7-9 to TRBJ2-1; TRBD2 might be the D (7 bases). The CDR3 covers 16 residues. CDR1 and CDR2 from the germline V gene are SEHNR and FQNEAQ (reference sequence).

The chain uses TRBV11-2 and TRBJ1-6; D might be TRBD1 (6 bases). The CDR3 is 15 residues long. V was shortened by 3 bases and J by 10 bases, with 16 bases between the two germline ends. The germline V gene encodes CDR1 SGHAT and CDR2 FQNNGV. CDR3 amino acids: CASSLLQGSGSPLHF. As DNA, the CDR3 is TGTGCCAGCAGCTTGTTGCAGGGGTCGGGCTCACCCCTCCACTTT.